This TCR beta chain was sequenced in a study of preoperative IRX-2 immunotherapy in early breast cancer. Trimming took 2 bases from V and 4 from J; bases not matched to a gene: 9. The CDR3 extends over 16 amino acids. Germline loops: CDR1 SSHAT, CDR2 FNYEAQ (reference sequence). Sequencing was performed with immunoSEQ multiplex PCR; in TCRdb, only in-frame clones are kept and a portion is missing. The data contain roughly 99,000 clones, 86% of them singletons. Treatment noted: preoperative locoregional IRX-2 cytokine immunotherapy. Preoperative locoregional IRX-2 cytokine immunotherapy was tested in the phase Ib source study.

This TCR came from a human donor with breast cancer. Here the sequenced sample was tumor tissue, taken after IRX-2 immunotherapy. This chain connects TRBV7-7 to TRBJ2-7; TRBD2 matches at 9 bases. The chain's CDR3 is CASSLSGGRVQYEQYF. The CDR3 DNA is TGTGCCAGCAGCTTATCCGGCGGGAGGGTACAATACGAGCAGTACTTC.